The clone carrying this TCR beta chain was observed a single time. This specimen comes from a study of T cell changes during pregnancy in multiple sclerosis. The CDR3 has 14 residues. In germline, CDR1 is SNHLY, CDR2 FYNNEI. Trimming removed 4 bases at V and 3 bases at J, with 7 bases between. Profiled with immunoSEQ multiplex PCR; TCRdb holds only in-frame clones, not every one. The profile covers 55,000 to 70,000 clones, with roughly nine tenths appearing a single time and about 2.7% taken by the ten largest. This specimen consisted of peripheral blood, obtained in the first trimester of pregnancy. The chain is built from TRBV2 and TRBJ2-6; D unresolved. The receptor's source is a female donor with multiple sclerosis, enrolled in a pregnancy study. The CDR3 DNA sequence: TGTGCCAGCAGTGTGGTCAGTGGGGCCAACGTCCTGACTTTC. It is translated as CASSVVSGANVLTF.